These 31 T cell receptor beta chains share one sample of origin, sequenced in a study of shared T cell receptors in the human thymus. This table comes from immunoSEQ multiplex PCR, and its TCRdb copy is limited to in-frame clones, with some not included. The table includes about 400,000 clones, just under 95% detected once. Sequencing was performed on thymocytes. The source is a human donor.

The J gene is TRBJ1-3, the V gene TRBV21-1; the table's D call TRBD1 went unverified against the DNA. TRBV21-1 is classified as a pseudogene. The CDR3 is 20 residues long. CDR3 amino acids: CASSATWAGDRGRNGNTIYF. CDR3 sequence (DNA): TGTGCCAGCAGCGCCACATGGGCCGGAGACAGGGGGAGAAATGGAAACACCATATATTTT.

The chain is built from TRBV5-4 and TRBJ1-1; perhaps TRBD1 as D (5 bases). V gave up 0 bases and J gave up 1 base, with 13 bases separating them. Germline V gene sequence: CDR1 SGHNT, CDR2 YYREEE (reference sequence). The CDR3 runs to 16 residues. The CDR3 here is CASSLVGGGPNTEAFF. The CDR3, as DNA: TGTGCCAGCAGCTTGGTGGGGGGTGGGCCGAACACTGAAGCTTTCTTT.

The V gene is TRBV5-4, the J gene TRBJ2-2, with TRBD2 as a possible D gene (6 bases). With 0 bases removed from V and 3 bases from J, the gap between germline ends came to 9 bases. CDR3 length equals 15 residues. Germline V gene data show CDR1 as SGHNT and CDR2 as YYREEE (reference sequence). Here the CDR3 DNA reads TGTGCCAGCAGCTTGGTTGGCGGGGACACCGGGGAGCTGTTTTTT. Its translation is CASSLVGGDTGELFF. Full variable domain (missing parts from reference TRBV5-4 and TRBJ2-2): ETGVTQSPTHLIKTRGQQVTLRCSSQSGHNTVSWYQQALGQGPQFIFQYYREEENGRGNFPPRFSGLQFPNYSSELNVNALELDDSALYLCASSLVGGDTGELFFGEGSRLTVL.

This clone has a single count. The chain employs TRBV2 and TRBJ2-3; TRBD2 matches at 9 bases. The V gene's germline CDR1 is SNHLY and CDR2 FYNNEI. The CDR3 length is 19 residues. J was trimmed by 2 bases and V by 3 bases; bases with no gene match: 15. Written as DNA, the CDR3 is TGTGCCAGCAGTGAGCCCCGTGAGACTAGCGGAGGGGCCACAGATACGCAGTATTTT. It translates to CASSEPRETSGGATDTQYF.

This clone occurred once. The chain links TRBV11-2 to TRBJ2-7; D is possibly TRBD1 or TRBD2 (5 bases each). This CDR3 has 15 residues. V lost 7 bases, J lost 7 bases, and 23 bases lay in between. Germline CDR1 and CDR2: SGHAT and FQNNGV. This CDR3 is CASTQPPSRGGEQYF. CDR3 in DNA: TGTGCCAGCACCCAACCACCTTCGAGGGGCGGGGAGCAGTACTTC.

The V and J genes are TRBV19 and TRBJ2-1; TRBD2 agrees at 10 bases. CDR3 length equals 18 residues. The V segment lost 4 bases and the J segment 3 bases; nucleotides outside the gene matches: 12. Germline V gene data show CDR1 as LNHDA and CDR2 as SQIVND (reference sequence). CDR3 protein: CASSNRLAGRRLYNEQFF. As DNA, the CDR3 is TGTGCCAGTAGTAATCGACTAGCGGGCCGCCGGCTCTACAATGAGCAGTTCTTC.

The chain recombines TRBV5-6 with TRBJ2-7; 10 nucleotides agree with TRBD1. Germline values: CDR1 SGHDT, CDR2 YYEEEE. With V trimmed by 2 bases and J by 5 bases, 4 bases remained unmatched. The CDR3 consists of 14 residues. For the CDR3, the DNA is TGTGCCAGCAGCTTTGGACAGGGGGTAGACGAGCAGTACTTC. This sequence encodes CASSFGQGVDEQYF.

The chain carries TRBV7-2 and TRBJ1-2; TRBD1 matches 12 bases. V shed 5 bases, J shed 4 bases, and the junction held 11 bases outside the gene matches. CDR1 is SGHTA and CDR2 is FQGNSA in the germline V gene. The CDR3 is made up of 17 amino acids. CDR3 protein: CASSLSGGQGAGYGYTF. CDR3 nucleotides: TGTGCCAGCAGCCTTTCAGGGGGACAGGGGGCGGGCTATGGCTACACCTTC. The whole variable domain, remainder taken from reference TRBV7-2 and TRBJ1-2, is GAGVSQSPSNKVTEKGKDVELRCDPISGHTALYWYRQSLGQGLEFLIYFQGNSAPDKSGLPSDRFSAERTGGSVSTLTIQRTQQEDSAVYLCASSLSGGQGAGYGYTFGSGTRLTVV.

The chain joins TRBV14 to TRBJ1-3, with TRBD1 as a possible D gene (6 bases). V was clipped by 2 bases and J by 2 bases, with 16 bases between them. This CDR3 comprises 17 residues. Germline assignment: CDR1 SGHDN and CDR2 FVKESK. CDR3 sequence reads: CASSQWGQALAGNTIYF. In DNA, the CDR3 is TGTGCCAGCAGCCAATGGGGGCAGGCCTTAGCTGGAAACACCATATATTTT.

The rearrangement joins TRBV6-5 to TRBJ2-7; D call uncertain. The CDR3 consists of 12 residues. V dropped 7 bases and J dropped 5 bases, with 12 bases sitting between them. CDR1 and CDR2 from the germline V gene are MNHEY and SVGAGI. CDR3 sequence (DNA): TGTGCCAGCACTACATCTGGCGACGAGCAGTACTTC. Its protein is CASTTSGDEQYF.

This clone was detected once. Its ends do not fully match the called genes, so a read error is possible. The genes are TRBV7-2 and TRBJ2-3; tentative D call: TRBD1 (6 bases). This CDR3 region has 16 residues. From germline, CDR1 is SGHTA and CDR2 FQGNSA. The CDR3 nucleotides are TGTGCCAGCAGCTTAGAGTCCTGGGGGCGCACGGATACGCAGTATTTT. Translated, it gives CASSLESWGRTDTQYF.

In DNA, the CDR3 is TGCGCCAGCAGCCAAGAATTGAGTCAGCGTTTTAATGAGCAGTACTTC. This gives the protein CASSQELSQRFNEQYF. The chain recombines TRBV4-1 with TRBJ2-7; D call uncertain. Trimming removed 0 bases at V and 7 bases at J, with 19 bases between. CDR1 is MGHRA and CDR2 is YSYEKL in the germline V gene. CDR3 length: 16 amino acids.

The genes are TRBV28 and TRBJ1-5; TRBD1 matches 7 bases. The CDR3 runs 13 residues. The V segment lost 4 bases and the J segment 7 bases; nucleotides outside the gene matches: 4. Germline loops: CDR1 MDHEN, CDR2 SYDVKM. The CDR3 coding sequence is TGTGCCAGCAGTTGGCAGGGGGACCAGCCCCAGCATTTT. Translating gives CASSWQGDQPQHF.

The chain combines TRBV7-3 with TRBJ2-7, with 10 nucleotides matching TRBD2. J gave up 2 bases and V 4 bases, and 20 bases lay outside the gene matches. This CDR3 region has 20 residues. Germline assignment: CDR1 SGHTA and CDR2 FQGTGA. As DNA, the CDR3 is TGTGCCAGCAGCTACCCCTCCGGCCCGCGGGGGCTAGCGGGAGCCTACGAGCAGTACTTC. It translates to CASSYPSGPRGLAGAYEQYF.

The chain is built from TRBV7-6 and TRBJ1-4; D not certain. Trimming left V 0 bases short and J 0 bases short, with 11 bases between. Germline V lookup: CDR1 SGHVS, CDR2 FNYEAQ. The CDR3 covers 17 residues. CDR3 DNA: TGTGCCAGCAGCTTAGCCGGTCAGAGCCCAACTAATGAAAAACTGTTTTTT. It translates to CASSLAGQSPTNEKLFF.

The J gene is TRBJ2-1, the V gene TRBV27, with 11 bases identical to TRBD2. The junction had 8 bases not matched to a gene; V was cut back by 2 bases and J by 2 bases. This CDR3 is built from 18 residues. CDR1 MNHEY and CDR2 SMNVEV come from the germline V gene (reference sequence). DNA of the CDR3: TGTGCCAGCAGTTTAACTCCTAGCGGGAGGTTCCCCTACAATGAGCAGTTCTTC. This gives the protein CASSLTPSGRFPYNEQFF.

The CDR3 sequence: CASSLDSAEQYF. In DNA form, the CDR3 reads TGTGCCAGCAGCTTAGATTCGGCCGAGCAGTACTTC. V usage is TRBV11-2 and J usage is TRBJ2-7; D not certain. This CDR3 comprises 12 residues. The germline V gene encodes CDR1 SGHAT and CDR2 FQNNGV. V lost 0 bases and J 6 bases, leaving 6 bases between the germline ends. Combining the CDR3 with reference TRBV11-2 and TRBJ2-7 gives the whole variable domain EAGVAQSPRYKIIEKRQSVAFWCNPISGHATLYWYQQILGQGPKLLIQFQNNGVVDDSQLPKDRFSAERLKGVDSTLKIQPAKLEDSAVYLCASSLDSAEQYFGPGTRLTVT.

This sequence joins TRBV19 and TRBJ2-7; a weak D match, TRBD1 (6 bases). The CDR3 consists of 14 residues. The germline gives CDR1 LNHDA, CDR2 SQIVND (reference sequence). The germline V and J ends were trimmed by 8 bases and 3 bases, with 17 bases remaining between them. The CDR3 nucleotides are TGTGCCAGTGACACAGGGTACCCCTTCTACGAGCAGTACTTC. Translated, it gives CASDTGYPFYEQYF.

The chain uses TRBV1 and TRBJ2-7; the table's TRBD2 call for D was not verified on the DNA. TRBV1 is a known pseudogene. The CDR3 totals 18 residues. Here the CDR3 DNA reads TGCACCAGCAGCCCTGTTGACCCGACTCGCACCCACACCTACGAGCAGTACTTC. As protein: CTSSPVDPTRTHTYEQYF.

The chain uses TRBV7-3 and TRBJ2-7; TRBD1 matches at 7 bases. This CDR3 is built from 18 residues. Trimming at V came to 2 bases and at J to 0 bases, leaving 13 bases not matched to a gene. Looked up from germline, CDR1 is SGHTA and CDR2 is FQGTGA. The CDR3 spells CASSLPIGGQRTSYEQYF. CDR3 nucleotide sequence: TGTGCCAGCAGCTTACCCATTGGGGGACAGCGAACCTCCTACGAGCAGTACTTC.

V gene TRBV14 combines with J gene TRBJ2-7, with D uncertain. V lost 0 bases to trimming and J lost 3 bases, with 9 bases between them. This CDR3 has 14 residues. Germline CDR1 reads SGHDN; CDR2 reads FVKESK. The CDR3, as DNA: TGTGCCAGCAGCCAAGAAGCGAGGATCTACGAGCAGTACTTC. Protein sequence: CASSQEARIYEQYF.

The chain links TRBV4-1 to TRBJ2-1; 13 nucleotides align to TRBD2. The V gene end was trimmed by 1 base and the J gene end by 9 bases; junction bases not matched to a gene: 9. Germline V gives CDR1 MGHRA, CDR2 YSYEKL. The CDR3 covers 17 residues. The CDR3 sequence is CASSQGWTSGSRGEQFF. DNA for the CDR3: TGCGCCAGCAGCCAAGGCTGGACTAGCGGGAGCCGGGGTGAGCAGTTCTTC.

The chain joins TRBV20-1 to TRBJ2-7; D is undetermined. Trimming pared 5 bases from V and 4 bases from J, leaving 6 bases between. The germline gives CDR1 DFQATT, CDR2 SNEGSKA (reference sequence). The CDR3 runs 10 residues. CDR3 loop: CSALVYEQYF. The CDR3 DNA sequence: TGCAGTGCTCTAGTTTACGAGCAGTACTTC.

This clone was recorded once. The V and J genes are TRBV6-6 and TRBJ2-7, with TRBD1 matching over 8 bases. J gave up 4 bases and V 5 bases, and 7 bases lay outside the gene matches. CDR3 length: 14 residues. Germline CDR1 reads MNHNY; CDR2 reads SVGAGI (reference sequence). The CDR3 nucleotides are TGTGCCAGCAGTCCCCAGGGGGCAAGGTACGAGCAGTACTTC. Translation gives CASSPQGARYEQYF.

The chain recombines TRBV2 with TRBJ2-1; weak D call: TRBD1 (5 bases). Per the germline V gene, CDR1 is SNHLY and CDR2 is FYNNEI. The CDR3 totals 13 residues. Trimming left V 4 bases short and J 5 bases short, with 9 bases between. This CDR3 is CASSGAGNNEQFF. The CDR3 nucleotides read TGTGCCAGCAGTGGGGCAGGGAACAATGAGCAGTTCTTC. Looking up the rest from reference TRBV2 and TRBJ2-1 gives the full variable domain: EPEVTQTPSHQVTQMGQEVILRCVPISNHLYFYWYRQILGQKVEFLVSFYNNEISEKSEIFDDQFSVERPDGSNFTLKIRSTKLEDSAMYFCASSGAGNNEQFFGPGTRLTVL.

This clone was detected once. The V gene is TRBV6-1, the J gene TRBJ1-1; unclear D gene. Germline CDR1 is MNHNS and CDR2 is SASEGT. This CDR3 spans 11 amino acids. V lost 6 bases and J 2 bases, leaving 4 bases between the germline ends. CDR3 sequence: CASRDNTEAFF. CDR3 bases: TGTGCCAGCAGGGATAACACTGAAGCTTTCTTT.

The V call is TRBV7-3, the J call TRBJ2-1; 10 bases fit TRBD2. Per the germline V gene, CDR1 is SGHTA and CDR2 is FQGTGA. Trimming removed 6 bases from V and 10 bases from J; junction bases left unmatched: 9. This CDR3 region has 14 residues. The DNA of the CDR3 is TGTGCCAGCAGTACAGGGACTAGCGAACGAGAGCAGTTCTTC. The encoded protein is CASSTGTSEREQFF.

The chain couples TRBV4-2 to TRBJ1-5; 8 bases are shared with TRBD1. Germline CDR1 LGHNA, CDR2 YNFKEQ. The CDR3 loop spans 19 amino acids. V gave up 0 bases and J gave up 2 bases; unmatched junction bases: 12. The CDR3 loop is CASSQERGQGAPGNQPQHF. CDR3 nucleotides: TGTGCCAGCAGCCAAGAAAGAGGGCAGGGGGCGCCTGGCAATCAGCCCCAGCATTTT.

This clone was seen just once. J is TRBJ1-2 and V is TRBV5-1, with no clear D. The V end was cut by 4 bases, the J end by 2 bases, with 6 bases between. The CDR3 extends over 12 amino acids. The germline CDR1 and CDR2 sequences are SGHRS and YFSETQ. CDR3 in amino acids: CASSNINYGYTF. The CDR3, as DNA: TGCGCCAGCAGCAATATAAACTATGGCTACACCTTC.

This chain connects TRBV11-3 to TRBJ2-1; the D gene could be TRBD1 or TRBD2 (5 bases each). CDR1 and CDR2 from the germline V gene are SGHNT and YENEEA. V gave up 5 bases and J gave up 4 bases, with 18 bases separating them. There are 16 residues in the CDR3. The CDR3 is CASSPIGDHLYNEQFF. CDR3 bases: TGTGCCAGCAGCCCCATAGGGGACCATCTTTACAATGAGCAGTTCTTC. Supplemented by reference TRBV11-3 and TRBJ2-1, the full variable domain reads EAGVVQSPRYKIIEKKQPVAFWCNPISGHNTLYWYLQNLGQGPELLIRYENEEAVDDSQLPKDRFSAERLKGVDSTLKIQPAELGDSAVYLCASSPIGDHLYNEQFFGPGTRLTVL.

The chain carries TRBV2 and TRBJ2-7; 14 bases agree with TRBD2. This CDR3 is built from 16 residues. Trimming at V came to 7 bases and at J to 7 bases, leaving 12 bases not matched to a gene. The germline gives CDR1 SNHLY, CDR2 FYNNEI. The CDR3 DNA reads TGTGCCAGCAAACGACTAGCGGGAGGGCCGGGTGGAGAGCAGTACTTC. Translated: CASKRLAGGPGGEQYF.